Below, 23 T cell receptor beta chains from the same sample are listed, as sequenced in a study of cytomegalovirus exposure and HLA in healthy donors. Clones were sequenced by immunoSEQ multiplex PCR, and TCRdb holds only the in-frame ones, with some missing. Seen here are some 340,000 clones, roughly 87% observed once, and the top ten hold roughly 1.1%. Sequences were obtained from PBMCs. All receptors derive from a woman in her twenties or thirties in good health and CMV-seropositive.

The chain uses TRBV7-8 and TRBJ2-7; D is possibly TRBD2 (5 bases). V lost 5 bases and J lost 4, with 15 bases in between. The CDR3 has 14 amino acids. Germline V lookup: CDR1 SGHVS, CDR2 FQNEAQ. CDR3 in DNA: TGTGCCAGCAGCGCGGGTCCGACCCCGTACGAGCAGTACTTC. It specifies CASSAGPTPYEQYF.

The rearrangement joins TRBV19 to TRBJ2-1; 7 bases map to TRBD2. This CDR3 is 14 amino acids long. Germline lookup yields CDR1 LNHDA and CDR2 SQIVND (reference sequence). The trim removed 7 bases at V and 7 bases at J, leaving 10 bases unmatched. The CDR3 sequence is CASTTSSERNEQFF. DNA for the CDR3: TGTGCCAGTACGACTAGCTCCGAACGGAATGAGCAGTTCTTC.

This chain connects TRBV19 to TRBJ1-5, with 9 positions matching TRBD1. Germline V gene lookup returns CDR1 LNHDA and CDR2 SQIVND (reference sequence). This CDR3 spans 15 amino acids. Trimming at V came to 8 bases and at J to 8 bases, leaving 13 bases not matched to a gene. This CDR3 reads CASGLDRGLWEPQHF. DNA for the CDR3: TGTGCCAGTGGCTTGGACAGGGGCCTTTGGGAGCCCCAGCATTTT.

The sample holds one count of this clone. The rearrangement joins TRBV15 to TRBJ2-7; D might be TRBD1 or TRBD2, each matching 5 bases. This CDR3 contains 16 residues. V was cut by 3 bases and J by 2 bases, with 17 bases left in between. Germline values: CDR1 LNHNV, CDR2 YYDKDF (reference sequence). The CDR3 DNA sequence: TGTGCCACCAGCAGGGTCGGGGCGGGCCGAGCCTACGAGCAGTACTTC. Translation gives CATSRVGAGRAYEQYF.

This CDR3 reads CASSLEDRLEAFF. The CDR3 DNA is TGTGCCAGCAGCTTAGAGGACCGGCTAGAAGCTTTCTTT. The rearrangement joins TRBV11-2 to TRBJ1-1; D gene ambiguous. Germline V CDR1 and CDR2: SGHAT, FQNNGV. CDR3 length equals 13 residues. Trimming stripped 0 bases from V and 8 bases from J, with 10 bases between.

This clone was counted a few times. DNA of the CDR3: TGTGCCAGCAGTGACGGGACTGTTAACACCGGGGAGCTGTTTTTT. Translation: CASSDGTVNTGELFF. V is TRBV6-4 and J is TRBJ2-2; possible D gene TRBD2, 6 bases. This CDR3 spans 15 amino acids. The V and J ends lost 2 bases and 2 bases respectively, with 9 bases between them. Germline V gene data show CDR1 as MRHNA and CDR2 as SNTAGT.

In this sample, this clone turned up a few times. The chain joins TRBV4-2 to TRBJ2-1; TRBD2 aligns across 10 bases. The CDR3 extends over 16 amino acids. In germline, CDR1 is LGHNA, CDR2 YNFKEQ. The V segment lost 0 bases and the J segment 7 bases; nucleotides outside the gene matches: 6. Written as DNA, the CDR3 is TGTGCCAGCAGCCAAGATGAAGCGGGGGGGCCTAATGAGCAGTTCTTC. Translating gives CASSQDEAGGPNEQFF.

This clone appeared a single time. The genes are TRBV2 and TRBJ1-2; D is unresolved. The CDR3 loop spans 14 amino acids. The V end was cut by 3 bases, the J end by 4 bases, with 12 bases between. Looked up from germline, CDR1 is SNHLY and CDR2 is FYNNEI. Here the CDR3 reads CASSDPDPRYGYTF. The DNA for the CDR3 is TGTGCCAGCAGTGACCCAGATCCTCGCTATGGCTACACCTTC.

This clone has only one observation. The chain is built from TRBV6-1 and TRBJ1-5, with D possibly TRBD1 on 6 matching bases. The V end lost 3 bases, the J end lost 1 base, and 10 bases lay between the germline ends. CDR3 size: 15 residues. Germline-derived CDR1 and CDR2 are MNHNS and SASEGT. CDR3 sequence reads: CASSDPGQSNQPQHF. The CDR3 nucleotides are TGTGCCAGCAGTGACCCGGGACAAAGCAATCAGCCCCAGCATTTT.

This chain's CDR3 is CASSQGGVNNYGYTF. CDR3 bases: TGCGCCAGCAGCCAAGGGGGGGTTAATAACTATGGCTACACCTTC. The chain links TRBV4-3 to TRBJ1-2, with D possibly being TRBD1 (5 bases). Trimming stripped 1 base from V and 1 base from J, with 10 bases between. There are 15 residues in the CDR3. Germline CDR1 reads LGHNA; CDR2 reads YSLEER.

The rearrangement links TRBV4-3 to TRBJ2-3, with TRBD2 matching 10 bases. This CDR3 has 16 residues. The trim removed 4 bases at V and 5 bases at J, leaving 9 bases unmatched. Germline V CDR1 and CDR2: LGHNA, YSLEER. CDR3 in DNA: TGCGCCAGCAGCCCAGGAGCGGGGGGGTTTGGAGATACGCAGTATTTT. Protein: CASSPGAGGFGDTQYF.

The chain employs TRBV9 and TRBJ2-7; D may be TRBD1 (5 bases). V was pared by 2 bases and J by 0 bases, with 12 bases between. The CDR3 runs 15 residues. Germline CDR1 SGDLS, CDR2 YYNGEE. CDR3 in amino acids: CASSVSQVHSYEQYF. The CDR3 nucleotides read TGTGCCAGCAGCGTCTCACAGGTGCACTCCTACGAGCAGTACTTC.

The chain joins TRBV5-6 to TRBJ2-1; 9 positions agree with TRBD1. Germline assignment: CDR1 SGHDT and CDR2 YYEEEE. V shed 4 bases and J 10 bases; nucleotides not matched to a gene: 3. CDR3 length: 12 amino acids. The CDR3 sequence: CASSPGTGEQFF. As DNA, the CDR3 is TGTGCCAGCAGCCCCGGGACAGGGGAGCAGTTCTTC.

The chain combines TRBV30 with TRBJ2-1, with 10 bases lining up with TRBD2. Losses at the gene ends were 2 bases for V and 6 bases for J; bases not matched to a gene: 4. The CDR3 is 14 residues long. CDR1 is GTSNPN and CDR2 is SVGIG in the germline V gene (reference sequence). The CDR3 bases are TGTGCCTGGAGTCTAGCGGGGGTCATCAATGAGCAGTTCTTC. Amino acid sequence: CAWSLAGVINEQFF.

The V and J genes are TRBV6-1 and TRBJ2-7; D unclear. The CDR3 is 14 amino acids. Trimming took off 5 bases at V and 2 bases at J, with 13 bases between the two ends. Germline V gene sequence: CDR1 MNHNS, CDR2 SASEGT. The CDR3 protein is CASSSDTYPYEQYF. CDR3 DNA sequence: TGTGCCAGCAGTAGCGACACGTACCCCTACGAGCAGTACTTC.

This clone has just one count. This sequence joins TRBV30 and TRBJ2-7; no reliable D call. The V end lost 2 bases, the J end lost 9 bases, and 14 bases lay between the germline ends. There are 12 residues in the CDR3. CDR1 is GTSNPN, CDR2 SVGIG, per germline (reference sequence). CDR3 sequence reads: CAWSKVTMVQYF. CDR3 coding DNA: TGTGCCTGGAGTAAAGTTACTATGGTGCAGTACTTC.

The CDR3 nucleotides read TGTGCCAGCAGCTTAGCGCCGGGACTGGCGGAGGAGCAGTACTTC. Residues: CASSLAPGLAEEQYF. This chain links TRBV7-6 with TRBJ2-7; D is perhaps TRBD2 (6 bases). CDR3 length: 15 amino acids. V gave up 0 bases and J gave up 7 bases, with 16 bases separating them. Germline V gives CDR1 SGHVS, CDR2 FNYEAQ.

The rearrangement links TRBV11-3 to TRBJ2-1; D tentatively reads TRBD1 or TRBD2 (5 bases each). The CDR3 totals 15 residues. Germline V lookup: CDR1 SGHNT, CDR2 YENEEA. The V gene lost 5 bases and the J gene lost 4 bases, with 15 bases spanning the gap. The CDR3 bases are TGTGCCAGCAGCCCCGGGGCAGGGCAATACAATGAGCAGTTCTTC. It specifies CASSPGAGQYNEQFF.

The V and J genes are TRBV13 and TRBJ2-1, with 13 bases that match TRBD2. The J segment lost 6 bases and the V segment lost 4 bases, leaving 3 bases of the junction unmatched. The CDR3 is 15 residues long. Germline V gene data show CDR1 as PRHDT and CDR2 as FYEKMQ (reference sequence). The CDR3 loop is CASSSTSGRANEQFF. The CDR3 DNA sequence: TGTGCCAGCAGCTCCACTAGCGGGAGGGCCAATGAGCAGTTCTTC.

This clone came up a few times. CDR3 in DNA: TGTGCCAGTAGTGTTCGGACAGGGGTTGGCGGGGAGCTGTTTTTT. Translating gives CASSVRTGVGGELFF. V gene TRBV19 combines with J gene TRBJ2-2; 9 positions agree with TRBD1. The CDR3 extends over 15 amino acids. The junction had 8 bases not matched to a gene; V was cut back by 5 bases and J by 7 bases. The germline V gene encodes CDR1 LNHDA and CDR2 SQIVND (reference sequence).

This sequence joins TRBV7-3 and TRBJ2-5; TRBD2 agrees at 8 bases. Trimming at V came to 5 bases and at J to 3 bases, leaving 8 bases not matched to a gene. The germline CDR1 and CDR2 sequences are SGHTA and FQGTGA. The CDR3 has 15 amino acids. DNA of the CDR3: TGTGCCAGCAGCCTACTCGGGGGGGACAAAGAGACCCAGTACTTC. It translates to CASSLLGGDKETQYF.

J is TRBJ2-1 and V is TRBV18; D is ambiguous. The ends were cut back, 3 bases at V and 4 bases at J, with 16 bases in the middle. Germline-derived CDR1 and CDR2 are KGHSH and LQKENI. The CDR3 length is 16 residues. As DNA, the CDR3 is TGTGCCAGCTCACCTAAGGAGAACACGCTTTACAATGAGCAGTTCTTC. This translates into CASSPKENTLYNEQFF.

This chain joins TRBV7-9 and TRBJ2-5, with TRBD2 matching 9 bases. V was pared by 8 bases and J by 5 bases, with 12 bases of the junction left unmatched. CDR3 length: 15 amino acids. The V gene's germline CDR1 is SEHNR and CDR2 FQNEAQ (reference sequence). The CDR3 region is CASDQKAAGGETQYF. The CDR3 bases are TGTGCCAGCGATCAAAAGGCGGCGGGGGGGGAGACCCAGTACTTC.